The rows below give T cell receptor beta chains drawn from one sample of a study of beta chain features in type 1 diabetes. The assay was immunoSEQ multiplex PCR, and TCRdb's table has in-frame clones only and misses some. The sample lists 350,000 to 450,000 clones, more than 12% occurring once. The sequencing input was naive CD4+ T cells from blood. Receptor source: a woman younger than 30 in good health. Each CDR3 is given with its conserved first and last residue. A D gene is named only where the DNA matches it firmly. Where a row states a size, it is once, few, many or the class of an expanded clone; other rows omit it.

NA	TRBJ2-7	TRBV28	NA	15	TGTGCCAGCAGTCCCGGCGATAGGAGCTCCTACGAGCAGTACTTC	CASSPGDRSSYEQYF
NA	TRBJ2-5	TRBV7-3	TRBD1	14	TGTGCCAGCAGCCCTACAGGGGTTGGTGAGACCCAGTACTTC	CASSPTGVGETQYF
NA	TRBJ2-7	TRBV30	NA	13	TGTGCCTGGAGTCCTAAATTTACCTACGAGCAGTACTTC	CAWSPKFTYEQYF
few	TRBJ2-1	TRBV9	TRBD1	16	TGTGCCAGCAGCGTAGGGGGGACAGGGATCGGTCATGAGCAGTTCTTC	CASSVGGTGIGHEQFF
few	TRBJ2-7	TRBV4-2	TRBD2	16	TGTGCCAGCAGCCAACGTAGTGATAGCGGGGCCTACGAGCAGTACTTC	CASSQRSDSGAYEQYF
few	TRBJ1-5	TRBV25-1	NA	12	TGTGCCAGCAGTGGACAGTCGCAGCCCCAGCATTTT	CASSGQSQPQHF
NA	TRBJ2-5	TRBV7-2	NA	14	TGTGCCAGCAGCGCGACTAGGGACCAAGAGACCCAGTACTTC	CASSATRDQETQYF
few	TRBJ2-7	TRBV6-6	NA	14	TGTGCCAGCAGTTACGGGCTGTACTCCTACGAGCAGTACTTC	CASSYGLYSYEQYF
few	TRBJ2-1	TRBV9	TRBD2	15	TGTGCCAGCAGCGTGAACGGGAGGGACTACAATGAGCAGTTCTTC	CASSVNGRDYNEQFF
NA	TRBJ2-6	TRBV5-4	TRBD1	18	TGTGCCAGCAGCCCTCGGGACAGGGGTGTGGTGGGGGCCAACGTCCTGACTTTC	CASSPRDRGVVGANVLTF
few	TRBJ2-1	TRBV10-3	NA	13	TGTGCCATCAGTACACCGGGGGGCGATGAGCAGTTCTTC	CAISTPGGDEQFF
NA	TRBJ1-1	TRBV30	NA	14	TGTGCCTGGAGTGTGGGGGGGGCGGGAACTGAAGCTTTCTTT	CAWSVGGAGTEAFF
few	TRBJ2-5	TRBV4-1	NA	12	TGCGCCAGCAGCCAATCCGAAGAGACCCAGTACTTC	CASSQSEETQYF
few	TRBJ2-7	TRBV15	TRBD2	15	TGTGCCACCAGCAGGTACACTAGCGGGAGTATCGAGCAGTACTTC	CATSRYTSGSIEQYF
NA	TRBJ2-3	TRBV5-4	TRBD1	17	TGTGCCAGCAGCTTGGAGGGACAGGGGGCGTACACAGATACGCAGTATTTT	CASSLEGQGAYTDTQYF
NA	TRBJ1-5	TRBV6-5	TRBD1	15	TGTGCCAGCAGTGGGGTCGGACAGGGAGATCAGCCCCAGCATTTT	CASSGVGQGDQPQHF
few	TRBJ2-7	TRBV10-3	TRBD2	15	TGTGCCATCAGTGACGGGCTAGCGGGCTTCTACGAGCAGTACTTC	CAISDGLAGFYEQYF
NA	TRBJ2-7	TRBV6-5	NA	14	TGTGCCAGCACCCTCACCGGGAATACCTACGAGCAGTACTTC	CASTLTGNTYEQYF